The 18 T cell receptor beta chains listed next were all sequenced from one sample in a study of cytomegalovirus exposure and HLA in healthy donors. The table came from immunoSEQ multiplex PCR; TCRdb's copy has only in-frame clones and leaves some out. Here the sample spans approximately 160,000 clones, about 89% being singletons. Material for sequencing was PBMCs. The receptors here all came from a woman under 30 in good health and CMV-seropositive.

The CDR3 region has the DNA TGTGCCAGCAGCGGCGGGACAGCGACCCCTGGCTACACCTTC. It specifies CASSGGTATPGYTF. The chain recombines TRBV2 with TRBJ1-2, with 7 nucleotides matching TRBD1. V was clipped by 6 bases and J by 7 bases; unmatched bases: 11. Germline loops: CDR1 SNHLY, CDR2 FYNNEI. The CDR3 sequence is 14 residues long.

This clone was seen at least ten times. The chain is built from TRBV27 and TRBJ2-6; the D is unclear. V shed 5 bases and J shed 2 bases, with 10 bases lying between them. Germline loops: CDR1 MNHEY, CDR2 SMNVEV (reference sequence). The CDR3 is 15 amino acids. DNA for the CDR3: TGTGCCAGCAGTGCCATTAGAACTGGGGCCAACGTCCTGACTTTC. Translation gives CASSAIRTGANVLTF.

The chain joins TRBV15 to TRBJ2-3; a possible D gene is TRBD1 (6 bases). This CDR3 comprises 15 residues. V was trimmed by 0 bases and J by 3 bases, leaving 10 bases between them. Germline loops: CDR1 LNHNV, CDR2 YYDKDF (reference sequence). The CDR3 coding sequence is TGTGCCACCAGCAGAGACCAGGGGCTAACAGATACGCAGTATTTT. This sequence encodes CATSRDQGLTDTQYF.

The chain couples TRBV6-5 to TRBJ2-5; TRBD2 matches 7 bases. This CDR3 region has 14 residues. V was clipped by 0 bases and J by 5 bases; unmatched bases: 3. Germline V lookup: CDR1 MNHEY, CDR2 SVGAGI. CDR3 sequence: CASSYSGSGETQYF. CDR3 bases: TGTGCCAGCAGTTACTCGGGTAGCGGGGAGACCCAGTACTTC.

J is TRBJ2-6 and V is TRBV30; D uncertain. The V gene's germline CDR1 is GTSNPN and CDR2 SVGIG (reference sequence). V lost 0 bases and J lost 2, with 8 bases in between. The CDR3 has 15 residues. CDR3 region: CAWSVSETGANVLTF. The CDR3, as DNA: TGTGCCTGGAGTGTGAGCGAGACTGGGGCCAACGTCCTGACTTTC.

The table lists this clone with a few counts. CDR3 sequence: CASSLNAGNTEAFF. The CDR3 coding sequence is TGTGCCAGCAGCTTGAATGCGGGGAACACTGAAGCTTTCTTT. The gene calls are TRBV5-6 and TRBJ1-1; D is ambiguous. The V gene lost 1 base and the J gene lost 1 base, with 8 bases spanning the gap. This CDR3 is built from 14 residues. Germline V CDR1 and CDR2: SGHDT, YYEEEE.

J is TRBJ1-5 and V is TRBV18; the D gene is possibly TRBD1 (5 bases). This CDR3 has 14 amino acids. Germline values: CDR1 KGHSH, CDR2 LQKENI. Trimming stripped 3 bases from V and 5 bases from J, with 11 bases between. The CDR3: CASSPRQSDQPQHF. The CDR3, as DNA: TGTGCCAGCTCACCTCGACAGTCCGATCAGCCCCAGCATTTT.

The chain couples TRBV29-1 to TRBJ2-7; perhaps TRBD2 as D (7 bases). The CDR3 has 13 amino acids. With 5 bases removed from V and 5 bases from J, the gap between germline ends came to 16 bases. Per the germline V gene, CDR1 is SQVTM and CDR2 is ANQGSEA. Here the CDR3 DNA reads TGCAGCGTTCCGGGGGGCATGTTGAACGAGCAGTACTTC. Protein product: CSVPGGMLNEQYF.

The chain joins TRBV6-1 to TRBJ2-3; 10 bases map to TRBD2. This CDR3 has 19 amino acids. Germline CDR1 and CDR2: MNHNS and SASEGT. The J segment lost 0 bases and the V segment lost 3 bases, leaving 12 bases of the junction unmatched. CDR3 region: CASSDPFSGRAESTDTQYF. The CDR3 DNA reads as TGTGCCAGCAGTGATCCCTTCAGCGGGAGGGCCGAGAGCACAGATACGCAGTATTTT.

The rearrangement uses TRBV7-9 and TRBJ2-2, with a possible D match to TRBD2 (6 bases). The CDR3 runs 17 residues. Germline V gives CDR1 SEHNR, CDR2 FQNEAQ (reference sequence). V shed 2 bases and J shed 1 base, with 14 bases lying between them. CDR3 nucleotides: TGTGCCAGCAGCTTAAATCCATCGGGAGTGAACACCGGGGAGCTGTTTTTT. This translates into CASSLNPSGVNTGELFF.

CDR3 sequence (DNA): TGTGCCAGCAGCTTGGAGAACTCCTACGAGCAGTACTTC. Protein sequence: CASSLENSYEQYF. The V gene is TRBV7-2, the J gene TRBJ2-7; D gene uncertain. The V gene's germline CDR1 is SGHTA and CDR2 FQGNSA. With 3 bases removed from V and 0 bases from J, the gap between germline ends came to 6 bases. There are 13 residues in the CDR3.

There are many counts of this clone. The chain has TRBV6-4 and TRBJ2-6; TRBD1 is a possible D gene (5 bases). V gave up 3 bases and J gave up 2 bases, with 11 bases separating them. This CDR3 is 16 amino acids long. Germline V gene lookup returns CDR1 MRHNA and CDR2 SNTAGT. CDR3 region: CASSERAGTGANVLTF. The CDR3 nucleotides read TGTGCCAGCAGTGAACGGGCAGGGACTGGGGCCAACGTCCTGACTTTC.

The chain uses TRBV5-1 and TRBJ2-2; maybe TRBD1 (6 bases). V was clipped by 3 bases and J by 7 bases, with 19 bases between them. Germline CDR1 is SGHRS and CDR2 is YFSETQ. The CDR3 is 16 residues long. CDR3 region: CASSYRLGADGGELFF. Written as DNA, the CDR3 is TGCGCCAGCAGCTACCGACTGGGGGCCGATGGCGGGGAGCTGTTTTTT.

This chain links TRBV9 with TRBJ1-2; TRBD1 might be the D (6 bases). Deletions cut 3 bases from V and 1 base from J, with 13 bases between. This CDR3 contains 15 residues. Germline CDR1 is SGDLS and CDR2 is YYNGEE. CDR3 DNA sequence: TGTGCCAGCAGCGCCGGGACACGCCATAACTATGGCTACACCTTC. This encodes CASSAGTRHNYGYTF.

The rearrangement links TRBV29-1 to TRBJ2-7, with a tentative D call TRBD1 (5 bases). The CDR3 extends over 13 amino acids. The germline CDR1 and CDR2 sequences are SQVTM and ANQGSEA. The V gene lost 7 bases and the J gene lost 0 bases, with 13 bases spanning the gap. The DNA of the CDR3 is TGCAGCGCCCGACAGAGCACCTCCTACGAGCAGTACTTC. It specifies CSARQSTSYEQYF.

This clone turned up a few times. The chain uses TRBV12-5 and TRBJ2-3; 7 positions agree with TRBD1. Germline CDR1 and CDR2: LGHNT and FRNRAP. After removal of 7 bases from V and 9 bases from J, the junction contained 10 bases not matched to a gene. The CDR3 runs 13 residues. CDR3 nucleotide sequence: TGTGCTAGTGCCTCGTATACAGGGGAGACGCAGTATTTT. Translation: CASASYTGETQYF.

This chain joins TRBV7-2 and TRBJ2-1; TRBD2 aligns across 15 bases. With V trimmed by 5 bases and J by 4 bases, 9 bases remained unmatched. This CDR3 region has 18 residues. The germline CDR1 and CDR2 sequences are SGHTA and FQGNSA. The CDR3 region is CASSPRTSGRVGYNEQFF. CDR3 nucleotides: TGTGCCAGCAGCCCCCGGACTAGCGGGAGGGTTGGGTACAATGAGCAGTTCTTC.

As for this clone: At one end, the junction sequence differs from germline, possibly due to a read error. V usage is TRBV5-1 and J usage is TRBJ2-7; TRBD2 matches at 13 bases. The CDR3 covers 16 residues. Germline values: CDR1 SGHRS, CDR2 YFSETQ. The CDR3 protein is CASSLVLGTSGTKVYF. The CDR3 nucleotides are TGCGCCAGCAGCTTGGTCCTGGGGACTAGCGGGACCAAGGTTTATTTC.